Each of the 2 T cell receptor beta chains below was sequenced from the same sample in a study of cytomegalovirus exposure and HLA in healthy donors. 60 Vbeta and 13 Jbeta primers were used in PCR. Some clones are missing from TCRdb's copy, which holds only in-frame ones; the method was immunoSEQ multiplex PCR. The table includes some 200,000 clones, over 65% detected once. Sequenced: PBMCs. The receptor source for this set is a woman aged 25 to 39 in good health and CMV-seronegative.

V is TRBV6-5 and J is TRBJ1-2; D perhaps matches TRBD1 (6 bases). Germline CDR1 is MNHEY and CDR2 is SVGAGI. This CDR3 has 15 residues. Trimming left V 6 bases short and J 2 bases short, with 16 bases between. CDR3 nucleotide sequence: TGTGCCAGCAGCGACAGGCTGAGGGTAAACTATGGCTACACCTTC. Protein sequence: CASSDRLRVNYGYTF.

The chain has TRBV29-1 and TRBJ2-1; 7 nucleotides line up with TRBD2. Trimming removed 7 bases from V and 10 bases from J; junction bases left unmatched: 13. Germline V CDR1 and CDR2: SQVTM, ANQGSEA. This CDR3 contains 13 residues. The CDR3 spells CSAAGAGVWEQFF. CDR3 nucleotide sequence: TGCAGCGCCGCGGGTGCGGGAGTCTGGGAGCAGTTCTTC.